A single sample gave rise to the 23 T cell receptor beta chains below, sequenced in a study of T cell changes during pregnancy in multiple sclerosis. Libraries were prepared by immunoSEQ multiplex PCR; TCRdb keeps only in-frame clonotypes and omits some of them. Of 70,000 or so clones listed, about 93% were seen once; the top ten hold 0.25% to 0.3%. The specimen comprised CD4+ T cells from peripheral blood mononuclear cells, sampled after pregnancy. These receptors all come from a female donor with multiple sclerosis, enrolled in a pregnancy study.

The V gene is TRBV2, the J gene TRBJ2-1, with 8 bases identical to TRBD2. This CDR3 has 13 amino acids. Per germline, CDR1 SNHLY and CDR2 FYNNEI. V dropped 5 bases and J dropped 4; count of bases not matched to a gene: 1. The CDR3 spells CASSRGGYNEQFF. CDR3 DNA sequence: TGTGCCAGCAGTCGCGGGGGGTACAATGAGCAGTTCTTC. The full variable domain, its missing parts supplied by reference TRBV2 and TRBJ2-1, is EPEVTQTPSHQVTQMGQEVILRCVPISNHLYFYWYRQILGQKVEFLVSFYNNEISEKSEIFDDQFSVERPDGSNFTLKIRSTKLEDSAMYFCASSRGGYNEQFFGPGTRLTVL.

The chain recombines TRBV11-3 with TRBJ2-1, with TRBD2 matching over 7 bases. The germline gives CDR1 SGHNT, CDR2 YENEEA. This CDR3 is 14 amino acids long. V shed 5 bases, J shed 8 bases, and the junction held 9 bases outside the gene matches. CDR3 DNA: TGTGCCAGCAGCCCGGGCGGGGGTTCGGATGAGCAGTTCTTC. It is translated as CASSPGGGSDEQFF.

V and J are TRBV2 and TRBJ1-1; D unclear. CDR3 length equals 14 residues. Trimming took off 0 bases at V and 8 bases at J, with 13 bases between the two ends. Germline V gene lookup returns CDR1 SNHLY and CDR2 FYNNEI. The CDR3 spells CASSEALAGGEAFF. The CDR3 coding sequence is TGTGCCAGCAGTGAAGCGCTTGCGGGTGGGGAAGCTTTCTTT.

The chain has TRBV10-3 and TRBJ1-6, with 7 bases lining up with TRBD1. Germline CDR1 reads ENHRY; CDR2 reads SYGVKD. CDR3 size: 14 residues. V lost 8 bases and J lost 5; bases outside the gene matches: 6. As DNA, the CDR3 is TGTGCCATCTCGGTGGGACAGAATAATTCACCCCTCCACTTT. Translated: CAISVGQNNSPLHF.

The rearrangement joins TRBV27 to TRBJ2-1; TRBD2 agrees at 8 bases. The germline V gene encodes CDR1 MNHEY and CDR2 SMNVEV (reference sequence). There are 18 residues in the CDR3. Unmatched junction bases numbered 19, after V lost 3 bases and J lost 9 bases. CDR3 in DNA: TGTGCCAGCAGTTTCTATAACAAAGCGGGAGTGAGGGGGGGTGAGCAGTTCTTC. This encodes CASSFYNKAGVRGGEQFF.

V and J are TRBV23-1 and TRBJ2-3, with D tentatively TRBD2 (6 bases). TRBV23-1 has ORF status, its function being uncertain. The CDR3 is made up of 12 amino acids. In DNA form, the CDR3 reads TGCCTAGCGCGGGTGGAAACAGATACGCAGTATTTT. Translating gives CLARVETDTQYF.

This chain links TRBV30 with TRBJ1-1; the D gene is possibly TRBD1 (6 bases). Trimming removed 7 bases at V and 0 bases at J, with 12 bases between. CDR3 length equals 13 residues. Germline CDR1 reads GTSNPN; CDR2 reads SVGIG (reference sequence). CDR3 loop: CALTGTLNTEAFF. CDR3 nucleotides: TGTGCCTTGACCGGGACATTGAACACTGAAGCTTTCTTT.

The V call is TRBV11-3, the J call TRBJ2-5; 7 bases map to TRBD2. The CDR3 covers 16 residues. CDR1 and CDR2 (germline): SGHNT, YENEEA. Unmatched junction bases numbered 14, after V lost 6 bases and J lost 4 bases. The CDR3 region has the DNA TGTGCCAGCAGGCCCCCGGGGGAGGGTTCCGTAGAGACCCAGTACTTC. It encodes CASRPPGEGSVETQYF.

The chain joins TRBV5-1 to TRBJ2-4, with D perhaps TRBD1 (6 bases). The germline gives CDR1 SGHRS, CDR2 YFSETQ. The ends were cut back, 4 bases at V and 1 base at J, with 9 bases in the middle. The CDR3 totals 14 residues. The DNA for the CDR3 is TGCGCCAGCAGCGCAGACAGGGCCAAAAACATTCAGTACTTC. Its protein product is CASSADRAKNIQYF.

This clone was counted once. Here the CDR3 reads CASSTLGQGIGNTEAFF. The CDR3 region has the DNA TGTGCCAGTAGTACTCTAGGACAGGGAATCGGGAACACTGAAGCTTTCTTT. The rearrangement joins TRBV19 to TRBJ1-1; 8 nucleotides align to TRBD1. The CDR3 is 17 residues long. Germline V gene sequence: CDR1 LNHDA, CDR2 SQIVND (reference sequence). V trimming: 4 bases; J trimming: 1 base; junction bases outside the gene matches: 11.

The chain has TRBV7-8 and TRBJ1-1; D is possibly TRBD1 (6 bases). This CDR3 contains 16 residues. CDR1 and CDR2 from the germline V gene are SGHVS and FQNEAQ. The germline V and J ends were trimmed by 2 bases and 1 base, with 14 bases remaining between them. CDR3 region: CASSLQPDRSNTEAFF. The CDR3 DNA is TGTGCCAGCAGCTTACAACCCGACAGGTCGAACACTGAAGCTTTCTTT.

V is TRBV2 and J is TRBJ1-2; D is possibly TRBD1 (5 bases). The germline CDR1 and CDR2 sequences are SNHLY and FYNNEI. Trimming shortened V by 7 bases and J by 2 bases, and 8 bases separated the two germline ends. The CDR3 sequence is 12 residues long. CDR3 residues: CASNGHNYGYTF. In DNA form, the CDR3 reads TGTGCCAGCAACGGACACAACTATGGCTACACCTTC.

This clone appeared once. J is TRBJ1-1 and V is TRBV6-5; D may be TRBD1 (5 bases). Trimming cost V 5 bases and J 7 bases, with 17 bases left between them. The CDR3 length is 14 residues. The germline CDR1 and CDR2 sequences are MNHEY and SVGAGI. Written as DNA, the CDR3 is TGTGCCAGCAGTGCCGGCGTAGGGGTGGTTGAAGCTTTCTTT. It encodes CASSAGVGVVEAFF.

The CDR3 loop is CASSVGTGQETQYF. Written as DNA, the CDR3 is TGTGCCAGCAGTGTTGGGACAGGGCAAGAGACCCAGTACTTC. V and J are TRBV6-1 and TRBJ2-5, with 9 bases matching TRBD1. Germline-derived CDR1 and CDR2 are MNHNS and SASEGT. Trimming removed 4 bases from V and 2 bases from J; junction bases left unmatched: 2. The CDR3 is 14 amino acids.

This chain links TRBV4-2 with TRBJ1-1; D is possibly TRBD1 (5 bases). The CDR3 has 15 residues. Germline CDR1 LGHNA, CDR2 YNFKEQ. V lost 1 base and J lost 4, with 13 bases in between. For the CDR3, the DNA is TGTGCCAGCAGCCAAGGGGGCGCGGATATCACTGAAGCTTTCTTT. As protein: CASSQGGADITEAFF.

CDR3 sequence reads: CASSVASGGETQYF. The DNA for the CDR3 is TGTGCCAGCAGTGTAGCTAGCGGGGGAGAGACCCAGTACTTC. The rearrangement links TRBV6-1 to TRBJ2-5; 10 bases line up with TRBD2. After removal of 4 bases from V and 4 bases from J, the junction contained 3 bases not matched to a gene. Germline V gene lookup returns CDR1 MNHNS and CDR2 SASEGT. The CDR3 runs 14 residues.

The chain links TRBV5-1 to TRBJ1-2; 7 bases are a match to TRBD1. Germline V gene sequence: CDR1 SGHRS, CDR2 YFSETQ. This CDR3 has 15 amino acids. The V segment lost 3 bases and the J segment 4 bases; nucleotides outside the gene matches: 9. CDR3 sequence reads: CASSSRTGTAYGYTF. The CDR3 DNA follows: TGCGCCAGCAGCTCCCGAACCGGGACAGCCTATGGCTACACCTTC.

The rearrangement links TRBV5-6 to TRBJ2-5; TRBD2 might be the D (5 bases). Between the trimmed V and J ends, which lost 4 bases and 4 bases, there was a span of 14 bases. The CDR3 has 14 residues. The germline CDR1 and CDR2 sequences are SGHDT and YYEEEE. CDR3 in DNA: TGTGCCAGCAGCCCGCCCGGGAACGGAGAGACCCAGTACTTC. Protein product: CASSPPGNGETQYF.

The V gene is TRBV6-1, the J gene TRBJ2-1, with D possibly being TRBD2 (6 bases). This CDR3 is 12 amino acids long. Germline V gene sequence: CDR1 MNHNS, CDR2 SASEGT. V was pared by 0 bases and J by 15 bases, with 12 bases between. The CDR3: CASSEAGTSRFF. In nucleotides, the CDR3 is TGTGCCAGCAGTGAAGCAGGGACTTCTAGGTTCTTC.

The chain combines TRBV6-1 with TRBJ2-7, with D unresolved. Trimming removed 7 bases at V and 2 bases at J, with 18 bases between. The CDR3 contains 15 residues. Germline CDR1 reads MNHNS; CDR2 reads SASEGT. CDR3 protein: CASNPAGIGAYEQYF. In DNA form, the CDR3 reads TGTGCCAGCAACCCCGCAGGTATTGGTGCCTACGAGCAGTACTTC.

The V and J genes are TRBV5-1 and TRBJ2-1; TRBD2 might be the D (7 bases). Trimming shortened V by 0 bases and J by 0 bases, and 10 bases separated the two germline ends. CDR1 SGHRS and CDR2 YFSETQ come from the germline V gene. The CDR3 consists of 16 residues. The CDR3: CASSLEGGGSYNEQFF. In DNA form, the CDR3 reads TGCGCCAGCAGCTTGGAAGGGGGGGGCTCCTACAATGAGCAGTTCTTC.

The chain is built from TRBV14 and TRBJ2-2; 9 bases line up with TRBD2. V lost 2 bases to trimming and J lost 1 base; unmatched junction nucleotides: 2. The CDR3 has 16 amino acids. From germline, CDR1 is SGHDN and CDR2 FVKESK. Written as DNA, the CDR3 is TGTGCCAGCAGCCAAAGACTAGCGGTGAACACCGGGGAGCTGTTTTTT. Translating gives CASSQRLAVNTGELFF.

J is TRBJ2-2 and V is TRBV9, with 12 bases that match TRBD2. With V trimmed by 0 bases and J by 5 bases, 8 bases remained unmatched. CDR1 is SGDLS and CDR2 is YYNGEE in the germline V gene. The CDR3 contains 18 residues. CDR3 in amino acids: CASSVAPASGGVTGELFF. The DNA for the CDR3 is TGTGCCAGCAGCGTAGCTCCGGCTAGCGGGGGGGTGACCGGGGAGCTGTTTTTT.